This TCR beta chain was identified during a study of esophageal squamous cell carcinoma under preoperative chemotherapy. Regarding time point: before preoperative PTX-NDP chemotherapy. Overall study findings and caveats: Clonal contraction, more than amplification, hit abundant clones after paclitaxel-nedaplatin. After treatment, tumor-infiltrating lymphocytes apparently came partly from blood T cells.

The V gene's germline CDR1 is MNHNS and CDR2 SASEGT. This CDR3 has 16 residues. MiXCR, run by TCRdb on the PCR reads, gives a single entry per CDR3 protein. The profile shows around 12,000 distinct CDR3 sequences, 54% of them singletons. On this clonotype itself: As yet, its antigen is unknown. At one end, the junction sequence differs from germline, possibly due to a read error.

This chain links TRBV6-1 with TRBJ2-4, with D unresolved. The source is a human donor with esophageal squamous cell carcinoma. The donor label of this sample is uncertain. Sampling was carried out from a patient given preoperative chemotherapy. The CDR3 DNA is TGTGCCAGCAGTGAATTGTGGGGAAGAGACAAAGATATTCAGTACTTT. Residues: CASSELWGRDKDIQYF.